This T cell receptor (beta chain) was recorded in a study of cytomegalovirus exposure and HLA in healthy donors. In the PCR, 60 Vbeta and 13 Jbeta primers were used. Data came from immunoSEQ multiplex PCR; TCRdb stores just in-frame clones and leaves some out. Here the sample spans approximately 220,000 clones, around 75% being singletons. Sequences were obtained from PBMCs. The receptor's source is a woman aged 25 to 39 in good health and CMV-seronegative.

The CDR3 nucleotides read TGTGCCAGCAGCCAAAATTCCCCCTACGAGCAGTACTTC. It is translated as CASSQNSPYEQYF. The chain couples TRBV7-6 to TRBJ2-7, with D hard to call. Deletions cut 5 bases from V and 2 bases from J, with 10 bases between. The CDR3 spans 13 residues. Germline loops: CDR1 SGHVS, CDR2 FNYEAQ.